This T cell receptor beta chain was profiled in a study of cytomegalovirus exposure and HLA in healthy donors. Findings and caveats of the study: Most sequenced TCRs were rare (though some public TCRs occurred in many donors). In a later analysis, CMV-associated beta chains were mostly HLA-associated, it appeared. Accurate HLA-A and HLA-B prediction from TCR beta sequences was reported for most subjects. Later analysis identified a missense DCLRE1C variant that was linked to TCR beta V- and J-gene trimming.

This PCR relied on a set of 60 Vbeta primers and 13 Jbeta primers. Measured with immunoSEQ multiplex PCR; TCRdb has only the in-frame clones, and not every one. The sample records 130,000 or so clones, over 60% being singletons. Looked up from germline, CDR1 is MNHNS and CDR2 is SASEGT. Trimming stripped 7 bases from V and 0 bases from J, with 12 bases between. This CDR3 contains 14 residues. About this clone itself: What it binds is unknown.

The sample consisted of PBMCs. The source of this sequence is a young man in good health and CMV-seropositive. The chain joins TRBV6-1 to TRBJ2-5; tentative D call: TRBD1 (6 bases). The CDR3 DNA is TGTGCCAGCATCCTTGACAGGTACCAAGAGACCCAGTACTTC. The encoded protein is CASILDRYQETQYF.